These 29 T cell receptor beta chains share one sample of origin, sequenced in a study of T cell responses to AZD1222 COVID-19 vaccine. Profiling relied on immunoSEQ multiplex PCR, and the TCRdb table lists in-frame clones only, not all of them. In the table there are approximately 200,000 clones, 94% of which are singletons. Here the sequenced sample was peripheral blood, taken on day 0 of AZD1222 vaccination. These receptors all stem from an adult in good health.

The chain uses TRBV7-6 and TRBJ2-5; no firm D call. Germline CDR1 reads SGHVS; CDR2 reads FNYEAQ. Trimming cost V 5 bases and J 5 bases, with 9 bases left between them. The CDR3 covers 12 residues. DNA of the CDR3: TGTGCCAGCAGCATCGCCCGGGAGACCCAGTACTTC. Its translation is CASSIARETQYF. Full variable domain (outside the CDR3, taken from reference TRBV7-6 and TRBJ2-5): GAGVSQSPRYKVTKRGQDVALRCDPISGHVSLYWYRQALGQGPEFLTYFNYEAQQDKSGLPNDRFSAERPEGSISTLTIQRTEQRDSAMYRCASSIARETQYFGPGTRLLVL.

This clone was counted a single time. The chain couples TRBV6-5 to TRBJ1-5, with TRBD1 as a possible D gene (5 bases). Per germline, CDR1 MNHEY and CDR2 SVGAGI. This CDR3 is built from 13 residues. V was cut by 5 bases and J by 9 bases, with 14 bases left in between. The CDR3 reads CASSRTQQGPQHF. As DNA, the CDR3 is TGTGCCAGCAGTAGGACACAGCAAGGGCCCCAGCATTTT.

CDR3 in DNA: TGTGCCAGCAGATTACAGGGGGGGGAGACCCAGTACTTC. It specifies CASRLQGGETQYF. The rearrangement uses TRBV7-2 and TRBJ2-5, with D possibly being TRBD1 (8 bases). From germline, CDR1 is SGHTA and CDR2 FQGNSA. The CDR3 has 13 amino acids. Deletions cut 6 bases from V and 5 bases from J, with 13 bases between. Looking up the rest from reference TRBV7-2 and TRBJ2-5 gives the full variable domain: GAGVSQSPSNKVTEKGKDVELRCDPISGHTALYWYRQSLGQGLEFLIYFQGNSAPDKSGLPSDRFSAERTGGSVSTLTIQRTQQEDSAVYLCASRLQGGETQYFGPGTRLLVL.

The chain combines TRBV7-3 with TRBJ1-4; the D is unclear. Trimming took off 8 bases at V and 0 bases at J, with 28 bases between the two ends. The CDR3 is made up of 20 amino acids. The germline V gene has CDR1 SGHTA and CDR2 FQGTGA. CDR3 sequence reads: CASHTAAAGFRFATNEKLFF. The CDR3 DNA is TGTGCCAGCCATACGGCAGCAGCGGGCTTTCGATTTGCAACTAATGAAAAACTGTTTTTT.

The J gene is TRBJ2-7, the V gene TRBV10-1; 7 bases fit TRBD2. Germline CDR1 WNHNN, CDR2 SYGVQD (reference sequence). The CDR3 length is 13 residues. V shed 4 bases and J 0 bases; nucleotides not matched to a gene: 0. The CDR3 region is CASSGGSSYEQYF. As DNA, the CDR3 is TGCGCCAGCAGTGGCGGGAGCTCCTACGAGCAGTACTTC.

V is TRBV10-3 and J is TRBJ2-7; D uncertain. This CDR3 has 12 residues. Per the germline V gene, CDR1 is ENHRY and CDR2 is SYGVKD. V was clipped by 2 bases and J by 3 bases, with 5 bases between them. CDR3 region: CAISELDYEQYF. CDR3 coding DNA: TGTGCCATCAGTGAGCTCGACTACGAGCAGTACTTC.

This clone appeared a single time. The rearrangement links TRBV12-3 or TRBV12-4 to TRBJ2-5; D is possibly TRBD2 (5 bases). Trimming shortened V by 5 bases and J by 7 bases, and 14 bases separated the two germline ends. This CDR3 is built from 13 residues. The CDR3 DNA sequence: TGTGCCAGCAGTCTCGGACTTAAGGGGACCCAGTACTTC. Protein product: CASSLGLKGTQYF.

The chain couples TRBV5-1 to TRBJ2-1; D is unresolved. Trimming removed 1 base from V and 0 bases from J, with 11 bases in between. This CDR3 is 16 amino acids long. CDR1 and CDR2 (germline): SGHRS, YFSETQ. As DNA, the CDR3 is TGCGCCAGCAGCTTGTTGGCGGCTGCCTCCTACAATGAGCAGTTCTTC. Translated: CASSLLAAASYNEQFF.

This chain joins TRBV6-5 and TRBJ2-1; D gene uncertain. The CDR3 has 12 amino acids. The V end lost 10 bases, the J end lost 9 bases, and 16 bases lay between the germline ends. CDR1 MNHEY and CDR2 SVGAGI come from the germline V gene. CDR3 DNA: TGTGCCACAACCCCGATCGGCGGTGAGCAGTTCTTC. This sequence encodes CATTPIGGEQFF.

The rearrangement links TRBV5-4 to TRBJ2-1; the match to TRBD2 covers 8 bases. Per the germline V gene, CDR1 is SGHNT and CDR2 is YYREEE (reference sequence). With V trimmed by 4 bases and J by 7 bases, 13 bases remained unmatched. The CDR3 totals 16 residues. CDR3 in amino acids: CASSPDSGLAKNEQFF. CDR3 in DNA: TGTGCCAGCAGCCCGGACTCCGGACTAGCAAAAAATGAGCAGTTCTTC.

The chain employs TRBV29-1 and TRBJ2-1, with 8 nucleotides matching TRBD2. The junction had 11 bases not matched to a gene; V was cut back by 6 bases and J by 7 bases. Germline lookup yields CDR1 SQVTM and CDR2 ANQGSEA. The CDR3 runs 14 residues. The chain's CDR3 is CSVEPGLEVNEQFF. The CDR3 bases are TGCAGCGTGGAACCGGGACTAGAAGTAAATGAGCAGTTCTTC.

The genes are TRBV28 and TRBJ2-2; unclear D gene. CDR3 length: 15 residues. Trimming left V 4 bases short and J 4 bases short, with 13 bases between. Germline assignment: CDR1 MDHEN and CDR2 SYDVKM. The CDR3 spells CASSWFLDSTGELFF. CDR3 sequence (DNA): TGTGCCAGCAGTTGGTTTCTAGATTCCACCGGGGAGCTGTTTTTT.

The chain combines TRBV4-1 with TRBJ2-3; D may be TRBD2 (5 bases). The CDR3 has 13 residues. The V gene lost 2 bases and the J gene lost 3 bases, with 6 bases spanning the gap. The germline V gene encodes CDR1 MGHRA and CDR2 YSYEKL. DNA of the CDR3: TGCGCCAGCAGCCAACCGGGGACAGATACGCAGTATTTT. It codes for CASSQPGTDTQYF.

V and J are TRBV30 and TRBJ2-5; a weak D match, TRBD2 (6 bases). The V gene's germline CDR1 is GTSNPN and CDR2 SVGIG (reference sequence). The CDR3 contains 14 residues. The V end was cut by 2 bases, the J end by 2 bases, with 12 bases between. The CDR3 region is CAWSPRDLQETQYF. The CDR3 DNA reads as TGTGCCTGGAGTCCACGGGACTTACAAGAGACCCAGTACTTC. Full variable domain (rest looked up from reference TRBV30 and TRBJ2-5): SQTIHQWPATLVQPVGSPLSLECTVEGTSNPNLYWYRQAAGRGLQLLFYSVGIGQISSEVPQNLSASRPQDRQFILSSKKLLLSDSGFYLCAWSPRDLQETQYFGPGTRLLVL.

The gene calls are TRBV28 and TRBJ2-7; perhaps TRBD1 as D (5 bases). Germline V gives CDR1 MDHEN, CDR2 SYDVKM. CDR3 length equals 16 residues. Trimming pared 3 bases from V and 0 bases from J, leaving 15 bases between. CDR3: CASSFRRAVRSYEQYF. The CDR3 nucleotides read TGTGCCAGCAGTTTCCGCAGGGCGGTTCGCTCCTACGAGCAGTACTTC.

In nucleotides, the CDR3 is TGTGCCAGCAGTTTGGGGGGACAGGGTGTCTACGAGCAGTACTTC. Translated, it gives CASSLGGQGVYEQYF. V is TRBV27 and J is TRBJ2-7; 9 bases agree with TRBD1. This CDR3 has 15 residues. Trimming cost V 3 bases and J 3 bases; bases outside gene matches: 6. CDR1 and CDR2 (germline): MNHEY, SMNVEV (reference sequence).

The chain joins TRBV4-2 to TRBJ2-2; TRBD2 might be the D (7 bases). Per germline, CDR1 LGHNA and CDR2 YNFKEQ. V was clipped by 0 bases and J by 0 bases, with 20 bases between them. The CDR3 loop spans 20 amino acids. CDR3 sequence reads: CASSQDEGHPSGTNTGELFF. CDR3 bases: TGTGCCAGCAGCCAAGATGAGGGACACCCTAGCGGAACGAACACCGGGGAGCTGTTTTTT.

The gene calls are TRBV5-6 and TRBJ2-7, with TRBD2 identical over 12 bases. Unmatched junction bases numbered 3, after V lost 1 base and J lost 1 base. Germline values: CDR1 SGHDT, CDR2 YYEEEE. The CDR3 has 16 amino acids. The DNA for the CDR3 is TGTGCCAGCAGCTTGTGGACTAGCGGGGTATCCTACGAGCAGTACTTC. This gives the protein CASSLWTSGVSYEQYF.

This chain links TRBV19 with TRBJ2-1; weak D call: TRBD2 (6 bases). CDR3 length equals 13 residues. Trimming took 3 bases from V and 8 from J, leaving 11 bases between them. Per germline, CDR1 LNHDA and CDR2 SQIVND (reference sequence). The CDR3 region is CASSIGRGDEQFF. Here the CDR3 DNA reads TGTGCCAGTAGTATTGGGCGGGGAGATGAGCAGTTCTTC.

The chain recombines TRBV11-2 with TRBJ2-7; the D gene could be TRBD1 or TRBD2 (6 bases each). Trimming removed 3 bases at V and 0 bases at J, with 15 bases between. The CDR3 consists of 16 residues. In germline, CDR1 is SGHAT, CDR2 FQNNGV. The DNA for the CDR3 is TGTGCCAGCAGCTTCGGGGGCAAACGGAGCTCCTACGAGCAGTACTTC. This encodes CASSFGGKRSSYEQYF.

This chain connects TRBV12-1 to TRBJ1-2. TRBV12-1 is a known pseudogene. This CDR3 is built from 13 residues. In nucleotides, the CDR3 is TGTGCCAGCAGCCCGCCCCGGCTCTATGGCTACACCTTC. As protein: CASSPPRLYGYTF.

The rearrangement links TRBV19 to TRBJ2-2, with D hard to call. The V end lost 5 bases, the J end lost 8 bases, and 18 bases lay between the germline ends. Germline values: CDR1 LNHDA, CDR2 SQIVND (reference sequence). The CDR3 is made up of 15 amino acids. CDR3 in amino acids: CASSPRAAGMGELFF. The CDR3 nucleotides read TGTGCCAGTAGTCCCCGCGCGGCTGGCATGGGGGAGCTGTTTTTT.

This chain connects TRBV18 to TRBJ2-7; D is uncertain. Trimming cost V 6 bases and J 2 bases, with 26 bases left between them. Germline V lookup: CDR1 KGHSH, CDR2 LQKENI. The CDR3 is 18 amino acids. The CDR3 DNA sequence: TGTGCCAGCTCCCAACTCGCCCCTCGGACGAGTTCTCCCTACGAGCAGTACTTC. This encodes CASSQLAPRTSSPYEQYF.

CDR3 sequence (DNA): TGTGCCAGCTCAACCCGCAGGGGTGGGGTCGAAGTCGCCGCCTACGAGCAGTACTTC. Protein sequence: CASSTRRGGVEVAAYEQYF. This sequence joins TRBV18 and TRBJ2-7; perhaps TRBD1 as D (6 bases). V lost 5 bases, J lost 2 bases, and 28 bases lay in between. The CDR3 consists of 19 residues. Looked up from germline, CDR1 is KGHSH and CDR2 is LQKENI. Together with reference TRBV18 and TRBJ2-7, the CDR3 gives the full variable domain: NAGVMQNPRHLVRRRGQEARLRCSPMKGHSHVYWYRQLPEEGLKFMVYLQKENIIDESGMPKERFSAEFPKEGPSILRIQQVVRGDSAAYFCASSTRRGGVEVAAYEQYFGPGTRLTVT.

The V gene is TRBV5-6, the J gene TRBJ1-2; weak D call: TRBD1 (6 bases). Germline values: CDR1 SGHDT, CDR2 YYEEEE. The germline V and J ends were trimmed by 0 bases and 1 base, with 7 bases remaining between them. The CDR3 is made up of 14 amino acids. The CDR3 DNA reads as TGTGCCAGCAGCTTGGTAGGGGGTAACTATGGCTACACCTTC. This sequence encodes CASSLVGGNYGYTF. Full variable domain (remainder filled in from reference TRBV5-6 and TRBJ1-2): DAGVTQSPTHLIKTRGQQVTLRCSPKSGHDTVSWYQQALGQGPQFIFQYYEEEERQRGNFPDRFSGHQFPNYSSELNVNALLLGDSALYLCASSLVGGNYGYTFGSGTRLTVV.

This sequence joins TRBV5-1 and TRBJ2-1, with a tentative D call TRBD2 (5 bases). The CDR3 sequence is 14 residues long. Trimming shortened V by 6 bases and J by 3 bases, and 13 bases separated the two germline ends. Looked up from germline, CDR1 is SGHRS and CDR2 is YFSETQ. This CDR3 reads CASTIQRSYNEQFF. The CDR3 DNA reads TGCGCCAGCACCATTCAGCGGAGCTACAATGAGCAGTTCTTC. The full variable domain, completed using reference TRBV5-1 and TRBJ2-1, is KAGVTQTPRYLIKTRGQQVTLSCSPISGHRSVSWYQQTPGQGLQFLFEYFSETQRNKGNFPGRFSGRQFSNSRSEMNVSTLELGDSALYLCASTIQRSYNEQFFGPGTRLTVL.

This chain connects TRBV28 to TRBJ1-6; 7 bases align to TRBD1. Germline-derived CDR1 and CDR2 are MDHEN and SYDVKM. Trimming at V came to 6 bases and at J to 5 bases, leaving 4 bases not matched to a gene. This CDR3 is built from 14 residues. CDR3 loop: CASSNQGDNSPLHF. The CDR3 nucleotides are TGTGCCAGCAGCAACCAGGGGGATAATTCACCCCTCCACTTT.

This clone was recorded only once. The chain has TRBV5-1 and TRBJ1-4; a possible D gene is TRBD1 (5 bases). Per germline, CDR1 SGHRS and CDR2 YFSETQ. V dropped 3 bases and J dropped 0 bases, with 15 bases sitting between them. The CDR3 is made up of 17 amino acids. CDR3 loop: CASSSRPTDATNEKLFF. Written as DNA, the CDR3 is TGCGCCAGCAGCTCACGCCCGACAGACGCAACTAATGAAAAACTGTTTTTT.

The chain is built from TRBV4-2 and TRBJ2-1; tentative D call: TRBD2 (5 bases). This CDR3 contains 17 residues. Per germline, CDR1 LGHNA and CDR2 YNFKEQ. V was shortened by 1 base and J by 0 bases, with 13 bases between the two germline ends. The CDR3 DNA reads as TGTGCCAGCAGCCAAGCCAAAAGCGGTGGCTCCTACAATGAGCAGTTCTTC. It specifies CASSQAKSGGSYNEQFF.